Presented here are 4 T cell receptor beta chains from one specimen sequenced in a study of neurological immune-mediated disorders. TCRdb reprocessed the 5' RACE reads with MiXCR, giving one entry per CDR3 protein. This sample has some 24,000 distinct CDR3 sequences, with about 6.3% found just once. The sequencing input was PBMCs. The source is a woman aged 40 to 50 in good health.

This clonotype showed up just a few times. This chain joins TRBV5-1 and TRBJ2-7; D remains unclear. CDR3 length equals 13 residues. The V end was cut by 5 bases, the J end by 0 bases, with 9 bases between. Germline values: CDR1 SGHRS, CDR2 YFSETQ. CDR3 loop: CASRRTASYEQYF. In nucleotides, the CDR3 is TGCGCCAGCAGACGGACGGCCTCCTACGAGCAGTACTTC.

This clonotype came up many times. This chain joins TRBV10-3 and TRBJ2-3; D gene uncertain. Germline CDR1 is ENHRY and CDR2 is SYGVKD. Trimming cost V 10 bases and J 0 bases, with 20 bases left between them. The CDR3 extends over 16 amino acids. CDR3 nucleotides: TGTGCCACCCAGCCGGTCAGGACGGTGAGCACAGATACGCAGTATTTT. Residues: CATQPVRTVSTDTQYF.

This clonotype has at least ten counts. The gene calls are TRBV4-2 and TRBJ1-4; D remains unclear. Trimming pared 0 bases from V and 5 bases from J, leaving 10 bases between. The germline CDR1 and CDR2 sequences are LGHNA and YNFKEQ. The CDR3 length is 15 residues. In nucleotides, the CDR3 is TGTGCCAGCAGCCAAGATTTAGCGGGAAATGAAAAACTGTTTTTT. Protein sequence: CASSQDLAGNEKLFF.

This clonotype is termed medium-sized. In DNA, the CDR3 is TGTGCCAGCAGCTTAGGACTAGCCTACAATGAGCAGTTCTTC. It encodes CASSLGLAYNEQFF. The rearrangement joins TRBV7-2 to TRBJ2-1; tentatively, D is TRBD2 (6 bases). The CDR3 runs to 14 residues. The ends were cut back, 1 base at V and 2 bases at J, with 6 bases in the middle. Looked up from germline, CDR1 is SGHTA and CDR2 is FQGNSA.